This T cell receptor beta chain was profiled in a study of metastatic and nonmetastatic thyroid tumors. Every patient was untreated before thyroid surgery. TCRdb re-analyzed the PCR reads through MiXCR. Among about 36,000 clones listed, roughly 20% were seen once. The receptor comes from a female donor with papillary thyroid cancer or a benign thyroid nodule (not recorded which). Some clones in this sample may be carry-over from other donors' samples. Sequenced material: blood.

CDR3 DNA sequence: TGTGCCAGTCGAAGGGGGTCCATGTCGAGGGTCACTGAAGCTTTCTTT. Translated, it gives CASRRGSMSRVTEAFF. This chain joins TRBV6-1 and TRBJ1-1, with D possibly being TRBD1 (6 bases). CDR1 and CDR2 from the germline V gene are MNHNS and SASEGT. This CDR3 is built from 16 residues. Trimming stripped 9 bases from V and 4 bases from J, with 24 bases between.